This T cell receptor (beta chain) was retrieved from a study of blood T cell repertoires in COVID-19. Study-wide context: Collection of acute and convalescent COVID-19 samples took place in the United States, Italy and Spain.

Source study methods: For nucleated cells, counts were estimated from reference gene primer amplification. The repertoire was sequenced with immunoSEQ multiplex PCR; TCRdb's copy has only in-frame clones and lacks some. V, J and clone size are taken as reported in that table, and D and trimming were inferred from the DNA itself. The data hold about 41,000 clones, with 83% observed a single time. Losses at the gene ends were 0 bases for V and 9 bases for J; bases not matched to a gene: 8. Germline V gene lookup returns CDR1 SGDLS and CDR2 YYNGEE. This CDR3 has 14 residues. The sequence came from a woman older than 75 with active or convalescent COVID-19. The chain combines TRBV9 with TRBJ1-1; 7 positions match TRBD1. The sample taken for sequencing was peripheral blood. CDR3 residues: CASSVEGAGLKAFF. The CDR3 DNA reads as TGTGCCAGCAGCGTAGAGGGGGCCGGGTTGAAAGCTTTCTTT.